A selection of T cell receptor beta chains follows, all from one sample in a study of technical replicates of blood from a handful of donors. Repertoires were generated with immunoSEQ multiplex PCR, while TCRdb's copy carries only in-frame clones and drops some. In the table there are 45,000 to 60,000 clones, about nine tenths of which are singletons. Material: PBMCs. These TCRs come from a human donor in good health. Some clones in this sample may be carry-over from other donors' samples. Each CDR3 is given with its conserved first and last residue. Each record gives: clone size, J gene, V gene, D gene, CDR3 DNA, CDR3 protein. A D gene is named only where the DNA matches it firmly. The size of a clone is reported for some rows only, either as once, few or many, or as a class for expanded clones.

>-|TRBJ2-2|TRBV5-1|-
TGCGCCAGCAGCTTGTTTATGGAGACAGGTGGGGAGCTGTTTTTT
CASSLFMETGGELFF
>-|TRBJ2-1|TRBV19|-
TGTGCCAGTGGACCCGTTGCGGGGAATGAGCAGTTCTTC
CASGPVAGNEQFF
>once|TRBJ2-3|TRBV6-5|TRBD1
TGTGCCAGCAGTTTGGGACAGGTTGTTGATACGCAGTATTTT
CASSLGQVVDTQYF
>-|TRBJ2-7|TRBV4-1|-
TGCGCCAGCAGCCAAGAAGTCGGGTTGCCCTACGAGCAGTACTTC
CASSQEVGLPYEQYF
>-|TRBJ1-2|TRBV7-5|-
TGTGCCAGAAGCTTAGCGCGGGGGGGGCGTTACTATGGCTACACCTTC
CARSLARGGRYYGYTF
>-|TRBJ2-1|TRBV7-9|-
TGTGCCAGCAGCTTTGAGGCGGGGCCTAATGAGCAGTTCTTC
CASSFEAGPNEQFF
>-|TRBJ1-3|TRBV5-1|TRBD1
TGCGCCAGCAGCCCTGGGACAGGGGAGAACACCATATATTTT
CASSPGTGENTIYF
>-|TRBJ2-2|TRBV5-4|-
TGTGCCAGCAGCGGGACATGGCTCGGGGAGCTGTTTTTT
CASSGTWLGELFF
>-|TRBJ2-5|TRBV5-1|TRBD2
TGCGCCAGCAGCTTGGGACTAGCTGGGGAGACCCAGTACTTC
CASSLGLAGETQYF
>-|TRBJ2-2|TRBV9|TRBD1
TGTGCCAGCAGCTTAAAGGGGGCATCCACCGGGGAGCTGTTTTTT
CASSLKGASTGELFF
>-|TRBJ2-7|TRBV29-1|TRBD1
TGCAGCGTTGAGGACAGGGCCTACGAGCAGTACTTC
CSVEDRAYEQYF
>-|TRBJ1-6|TRBV9|-
TGTGCCAGCAGCCTTAGGACACTGGATAATTCACCCCTCCACTTT
CASSLRTLDNSPLHF
>once|TRBJ2-1|TRBV4-1|-
TGCGCCAGCAGCCTGACCCCTTCAGGTGAGCAGTTCTTC
CASSLTPSGEQFF
>-|TRBJ2-3|TRBV5-1|-
TGCGCCAGCAGCTTGGAGAGAAGCACAGATACGCAGTATTTT
CASSLERSTDTQYF
>-|TRBJ1-1|TRBV7-2|-
TGTGCCAGCAGCATTCGGACACTGCTTAACACTGAAGCTTTCTTT
CASSIRTLLNTEAFF
>-|TRBJ1-1|TRBV4-3|-
TGCGCCAGCAGCCAAGACCTACTGGAGACAGGTATGAACACTGAAGCTTTCTTT
CASSQDLLETGMNTEAFF
>-|TRBJ2-2|TRBV9|-
TGTGCCAGCAGCTCCAGACTGAACACCGGGGAGCTGTTTTTT
CASSSRLNTGELFF
>once|TRBJ2-2|TRBV7-9|-
TGTGCCAGCAGTCTAGGCAGCGGGGAGCTGTTTTTT
CASSLGSGELFF
>-|TRBJ2-1|TRBV30|TRBD2
TGTGCCTGGAGCGGACTAGCGGAGGGGCAGTTCTTC
CAWSGLAEGQFF
>few|TRBJ2-1|TRBV7-8|-
TGTGCCAGCCACCGTAGGGGAGGCAACAATGAGCAGTTCTTC
CASHRRGGNNEQFF
>-|TRBJ2-2|TRBV30|-
TGTGCCTGGAGTACTCCACCTAACACCGGGGAGCTGTTTTTT
CAWSTPPNTGELFF
>-|TRBJ1-2|TRBV28|-
TGTGCCAGCAGTACCGAGGGCAGGGGCGGCTACACCTTC
CASSTEGRGGYTF
>-|TRBJ2-5|TRBV5-1|TRBD1
TGCGCCAGCAGCTTGGGAGGGGGCCGGCAAGAGACCCAGTACTTC
CASSLGGGRQETQYF
>-|TRBJ1-2|TRBV6-5|-
TGTGCCAGCAGTTACAGGGGCGATTCTTTATATGGCTACACCTTC
CASSYRGDSLYGYTF
>-|TRBJ2-7|TRBV2|-
TGTGCCAGCAGTGGATTCTCACTAAGGGGCGAGCAGTACTTC
CASSGFSLRGEQYF
>-|TRBJ2-7|TRBV7-6|-
TGTGCCAGCAGCCCAGGGGCGGGCTACGAGCAGTACTTC
CASSPGAGYEQYF
>-|TRBJ2-7|TRBV7-8|TRBD1
TGTGCCAGCAGCCCAGTGGGGGACAGGGTGTACGAGCAGTACTTC
CASSPVGDRVYEQYF
>few|TRBJ1-2|TRBV6-5|TRBD1
TGTGCCAGCAGTTTCCGGGACAGGTGGTCTGGCTACACCTTC
CASSFRDRWSGYTF
>-|TRBJ1-1|TRBV7-7|-
TGTGCCAGCAGCTTAAGCCCGGGGACTGAAGCTTTCTTT
CASSLSPGTEAFF
>-|TRBJ1-5|TRBV19|TRBD1
TGTGCCAGTAGTATAGGGGGGACAGGGGGGTATCAGCCCCAGCATTTT
CASSIGGTGGYQPQHF
>-|TRBJ1-2|TRBV18|-
TGTGCCAGCTCACCACTGAGGAACCGTAACTATGGCTACACCTTC
CASSPLRNRNYGYTF
>-|TRBJ2-2|TRBV5-4|TRBD2
TGTGCCAGCAGCCTCAGCGGGAGGGCCGGGGTCGGGGAGCTGTTTTTT
CASSLSGRAGVGELFF
>-|TRBJ1-5|TRBV2|TRBD1
TGTGCCAGCAGTGAGAGACAGGGGGCAAATCAGCCCCAGCATTTT
CASSERQGANQPQHF
>-|TRBJ1-4|TRBV6-5|TRBD1
TGTGCCAGCAGTAGACAGGGTCCTGAAAAACTGTTTTTT
CASSRQGPEKLFF
>-|TRBJ2-7|TRBV7-6|TRBD2
TGTGCCAGCAGCGCGTCTAGCGGGGGGAAAACCGGGCAGTACTTC
CASSASSGGKTGQYF
>-|TRBJ2-7|TRBV27|-
TGTGCCAGCAGTCCGTCGGACATCTTCTGGGAGCAGTACTTC
CASSPSDIFWEQYF
>-|TRBJ1-1|TRBV6-5|-
TGTGCCAGCAGCGCGAAGAAGAGTAACACTGAAGCTTTCTTT
CASSAKKSNTEAFF
>-|TRBJ2-7|TRBV4-1|-
TGCGCCAGCAGCCAAGAATCACAGTTCTCCTACGAGCAGTACTTC
CASSQESQFSYEQYF
>-|TRBJ1-4|TRBV12-5|-
TGTGCTAGTGGTTCCACCAACAATAATGAAAAACTGTTTTTT
CASGSTNNNEKLFF
>-|TRBJ2-2|TRBV6-5|TRBD1
TGTGCCAGCAGTTACTCCATTAATCCGGGACAGCGGGAGCTGTTTTTT
CASSYSINPGQRELFF
>-|TRBJ2-7|TRBV4-3|TRBD2
TGCGCCAGCAGCCAAGGGCGGGAGAGTAACTACGAGCAGTACTTC
CASSQGRESNYEQYF
>-|TRBJ2-5|TRBV9|-
TGTGCCAGCAGCGCCCTCCCCGGAGCTGGGGGGCAAGAGACCCAGTACTTC
CASSALPGAGGQETQYF
>-|TRBJ1-3|TRBV20-1|-
TGCAGTGCTCTATCTGGAAACACCATATATTTT
CSALSGNTIYF
>-|TRBJ2-3|TRBV5-4|-
TGTGCCAGCAGCTCGAAAGCCGGCACAGATACGCAGTATTTT
CASSSKAGTDTQYF
>few|TRBJ2-2|TRBV11-1|-
TGTGCCAGCAGTCGTAGGAGGGCACCCGGGGAGCTGTTTTTT
CASSRRRAPGELFF
>-|TRBJ1-1|TRBV6-4|-
TGTGCCAGCAGTGACGGCGGCCTGGGGCACACTGAAGCTTTCTTT
CASSDGGLGHTEAFF
>-|TRBJ1-2|TRBV4-1|-
TGCGCCAGCAGCCAAGATAACGGTAACTATGGCTACACCTTC
CASSQDNGNYGYTF
>-|TRBJ1-1|TRBV7-9|TRBD1
TGTGCCAGCAGCCCCCGGACAGGGGCCTATGAAGCTTTCTTT
CASSPRTGAYEAFF
>once|TRBJ2-1|TRBV11-3|TRBD2
TGTGCCAGCAGCTTAGGCGGGAGTGTCTTCAATGAGCAGTTCTTC
CASSLGGSVFNEQFF
>-|TRBJ1-4|TRBV5-6|TRBD1
TGTGCCAGCAGCTTGTCCGGGACAGGGTGGAAACTGTTTTTT
CASSLSGTGWKLFF
>-|TRBJ2-5|TRBV18|-
TGTGCCAGCTCACCATCCTTGAGTATCATGAAAGAGACCCAGTACTTC
CASSPSLSIMKETQYF
>-|TRBJ2-2|TRBV2|TRBD2
TGTGCCAGCGGGGGGGTCGCGAACACCGGGGAGCTGTTTTTT
CASGGVANTGELFF
>once|TRBJ2-2|TRBV2|-
TGTGCCAGCAGTGGGACTTTAAACACCGGGGAGCTGTTTTTT
CASSGTLNTGELFF
>-|TRBJ2-3|TRBV7-3|TRBD2
TGTGCCAGCAGCTTTCTAGCGGGGTTAGATACGCAGTATTTT
CASSFLAGLDTQYF
>few|TRBJ1-3|TRBV15|-
TGTGCCACCAGCAGAGAGTTGAGGTCCTCTGGAAACACCATATATTTT
CATSRELRSSGNTIYF
>-|TRBJ2-7|TRBV2|TRBD2
TGTGCCAGCAGTGCTCAAGCGGGGGGCTCCTACGAGCAGTACTTC
CASSAQAGGSYEQYF